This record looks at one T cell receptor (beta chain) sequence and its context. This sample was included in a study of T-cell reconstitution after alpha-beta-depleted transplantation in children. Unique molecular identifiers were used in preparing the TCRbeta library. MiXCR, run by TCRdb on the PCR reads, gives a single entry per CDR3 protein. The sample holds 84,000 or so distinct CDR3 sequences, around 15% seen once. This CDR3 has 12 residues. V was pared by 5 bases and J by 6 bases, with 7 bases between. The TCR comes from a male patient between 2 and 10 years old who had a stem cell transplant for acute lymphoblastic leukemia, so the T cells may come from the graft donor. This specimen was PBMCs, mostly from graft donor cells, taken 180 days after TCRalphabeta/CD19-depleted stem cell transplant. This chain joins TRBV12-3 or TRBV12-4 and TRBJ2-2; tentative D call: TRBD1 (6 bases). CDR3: CASSRGSGELFF. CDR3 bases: TGTGCCAGCAGTAGGGGGTCCGGGGAGCTGTTTTTT.